This T cell receptor (beta chain) was profiled in a study of CD8+CD57+ T cells in acquired aplastic anemia. Flow cytometry had shown expanded CD8+CD57+ cells in the patients chosen for sequencing. V lost 4 bases, J lost 1 base, and 15 bases lay in between. The CDR3 is 16 amino acids. Germline V gene data show CDR1 as SGHDT and CDR2 as YYEEEE. This clonotype has at least ten counts. The TCR beta profiling, which covered VDJ combination and CDR3 sequence, was carried out using genomic DNA as the template. TCRdb used MiXCR to reprocess the reads, holding one entry per CDR3 protein. This sample has 150,000 to 200,000 distinct CDR3 sequences, with around 50% found just once.

V is TRBV5-6 and J is TRBJ2-1; a weak D match, TRBD2 (5 bases). Sample: sorted CD4+, CD8+, or CD8+CD57+ T cells (not recorded which) from PBMCs. This clonotype originated in a human donor with aplastic anemia. The chain's CDR3 is CASSPLGRASYNEQFF. CDR3 bases: TGTGCCAGCAGCCCGCTAGGGCGGGCTTCCTACAATGAGCAGTTCTTC.